One sample yielded the 15 T cell receptor beta chains listed below, sequenced in a study of T cells in women clearing cervical HPV infection. Assay: immunoSEQ multiplex PCR; the TCRdb copy retains only in-frame clones and omits some. In total, the table holds about 19,000 clones. Input material: blood buffy coat. The receptors were sampled from a woman aged 18 to 75 with a cervical HPV16 infection that either progressed to CIN3+ or cleared (not recorded which).

A remark on this clone: Sequencing ends 3 residues short of the CDR3 end; the germline J gene provides the rest. V usage is TRBV6-1 and J usage is TRBJ1-4, with a tentative D call TRBD1 (6 bases). Trimming removed 1 base at V and 0 bases at J, with 9 bases between. The CDR3 runs 16 residues. Germline V gene lookup returns CDR1 MNHNS and CDR2 SASEGT. The covered CDR3 bases are TGTGCCAGCAGTGAAGTAGGGGGAACAACTAATGAAAAA. Translation gives CASSEVGGTTNEK. The full CDR3 protein reads CASSEVGGTTNEKLFF.

A remark on this clone: The CDR3 extends 3 residues past the end of the read, so its final part is completed from the germline J gene. The rearrangement links TRBV14 to TRBJ2-2; 7 bases align to TRBD2. Per germline, CDR1 SGHDN and CDR2 FVKESK. The CDR3 covers 15 residues. CDR3 in amino acids: CASSQDGGGSEKLFF. The part of the CDR3 DNA that was read is TGTGCCAGCAGCCAAGATGGGGGGGGGAGTGAAAAG.

About this clone: One junction end disagrees with the germline gene, perhaps due to a read error. The observed sequence ends 3 residues before the CDR3 terminus, with the missing tail filled in from the germline J gene. The V and J genes are TRBV5-4 and TRBJ2-1; 9 nucleotides match TRBD1. The CDR3 runs to 15 residues. CDR1 SGHNT and CDR2 YYREEE come from the germline V gene (reference sequence). CDR3 DNA, as far as it was read: TGTGTCAGCAGCCACTCCCGGACAGGGGTAGGTGAG. Its translation is CVSSHSRTGVGE. The complete CDR3 reads CVSSHSRTGVGEQFF.

For this clone: The read comes to an end 3 residues before the CDR3 does, leaving the germline J gene to fill in the end. V and J are TRBV19 and TRBJ2-1; perhaps TRBD1 as D (5 bases). CDR3 length equals 15 residues. Trimming pared 6 bases from V and 6 bases from J, leaving 18 bases between. CDR1 is LNHDA, CDR2 SQIVND, per germline (reference sequence). The CDR3 protein is CASSLSLFRGNEQFF. The sequenced CDR3 bases are TGTGCCAGTAGCTTATCCCTGTTTAGGGGCAATGAG.

Details on this clone: From the germline J gene comes the end of the CDR3, since the read stops 3 residues before it. This chain uses TRBV7-2 with TRBJ1-2, with TRBD1 identical over 7 bases. Per the germline V gene, CDR1 is SGHTA and CDR2 is FQGNSA. V was clipped by 4 bases and J by 3 bases; unmatched bases: 5. This CDR3 has 14 amino acids. This CDR3 is CASSSGRGHYGYTF. The sequenced CDR3 bases are TGTGCCAGCAGCTCCGGGAGGGGGCACTATGGC.

Turning to this clone: The sequence runs out 3 residues before the end of the CDR3; the remainder is reconstructed from the germline J gene. The chain combines TRBV2 with TRBJ2-5; tentatively, D is TRBD2 (7 bases). Germline lookup yields CDR1 SNHLY and CDR2 FYNNEI. The length of the CDR3 is 16 residues. Trimming stripped 6 bases from V and 1 base from J, with 18 bases between. The CDR3 DNA, read in part, is TGTGCCAGCAGGGGGGTTAGAGGGGGGGGCCAAGAGACC. Protein: CASRGVRGGGQET. Given in full, the CDR3 is CASRGVRGGGQETQYF.

As for this clone: The sequence runs out 3 residues before the end of the CDR3; the remainder is reconstructed from the germline J gene. The chain employs TRBV19 and TRBJ2-4; TRBD2 might be the D (5 bases). The CDR3 is 16 amino acids. Germline CDR1 reads LNHDA; CDR2 reads SQIVND (reference sequence). Incomplete CDR3 DNA: TGTGCCAGTAGTAAGCCAGGAGGACTGGCCGTACCCGGT. It specifies CASSKPGGLAVPG. The whole CDR3 is CASSKPGGLAVPGQYF.

Of note for this clone: The missing CDR3 end, 3 residues past where the read stops, is filled in from the germline J gene. This chain uses TRBV12-3 or TRBV12-4 with TRBJ2-2; no firm D call. The CDR3 spans 16 residues. Trimming pared 1 base from V and 6 bases from J, leaving 15 bases between. The CDR3 loop reads CASSLVSVRVSGELFF. Incomplete CDR3 DNA: TGTGCCAGCAGTTTAGTCTCAGTAAGGGTGTCCGGGGAG.

Regarding this clone: Read sequence stops 3 residues before the CDR3 end, and the germline J gene provides the missing end. The chain uses TRBV6-2 or TRBV6-3 and TRBJ2-3; tentatively, D is TRBD1 (6 bases). Germline CDR1 and CDR2: MNHEY and SVGEGT. The CDR3 loop spans 14 amino acids. The CDR3 spells CASSMGAVNQPQYF. The CDR3 DNA, read in part, is TGTGCCAGCAGCATGGGGGCCGTTAATCAGCCG.

This clone ranks as medium-sized (0.01 to 0.1%) in terms of frequency. The read terminates 3 residues before the CDR3 end, so the remaining end is supplied by the germline J gene. The chain employs TRBV7-2 and TRBJ2-7, with D hard to call. The CDR3 has 12 amino acids. Germline V CDR1 and CDR2: SGHTA, FQGNSA. Trimming left V 4 bases short and J 3 bases short, with 7 bases between. CDR3 DNA, as far as it was read: TGTGCCAGCAGCTCTACTATCTACGAG. It yields the protein CASSSTIYE. The whole CDR3 region reads CASSSTIYEQYF.

As concerns this clone: The CDR3 goes on 3 residues after the read ends, and that part is filled in from the germline J gene. This chain links TRBV2 with TRBJ2-7; D is undetermined. Germline V gene data show CDR1 as SNHLY and CDR2 as FYNNEI. There are 13 residues in the CDR3. V lost 5 bases to trimming and J lost 5 bases, with 13 bases between them. Incomplete CDR3 DNA: TGTGCCAGCAGTCTGAACTACCGAGACGAG. As protein: CASSLNYRDE. The full CDR3 protein is CASSLNYRDEQYF.

In the case of this clone: The CDR3 end lies 3 residues beyond the end of the read and is filled in from the germline J gene. This chain joins TRBV7-6 and TRBJ2-2, with TRBD1 matching over 7 bases. Germline-derived CDR1 and CDR2 are SGHVS and FNYEAQ. The CDR3 is made up of 16 amino acids. Trimming cost V 2 bases and J 0 bases; bases outside gene matches: 3. CDR3 bases read: TGTGCCAGCAGCTTAACCGGGACAGCGAACACCGGGGAG. Protein: CASSLTGTANTGE. The whole CDR3 protein reads CASSLTGTANTGELFF.

As to this clone: The sequenced fragment ends 3 residues before the CDR3 boundary, so the rest is inferred from the germline J gene. The chain recombines TRBV7-9 with TRBJ1-2, with 8 bases that match TRBD1. The CDR3 has 14 amino acids. V trimming: 5 bases; J trimming: 7 bases; junction bases outside the gene matches: 9. Germline V CDR1 and CDR2: SEHNR, FQNEAQ (reference sequence). The CDR3 spells CASSPGTGLGGYTF. The part of the CDR3 DNA that was read is TGTGCCAGCAGCCCAGGGACAGGATTAGGTGGC. The full variable domain, rest sourced from reference TRBV7-9 and TRBJ1-2, is DTGVSQNPRHKITKRGQNVTFRCDPISEHNRLYWYRQTLGQGPEFLTYFQNEAQLEKSRLLSDRFSAERPKGSFSTLEIQRTEQGDSAMYLCASSPGTGLGGYTFGSGTRLTVV.

For this clone: The observed sequence ends 3 residues before the CDR3 terminus, with the missing tail filled in from the germline J gene. The V gene is TRBV5-3, the J gene TRBJ1-2, with a tentative D call TRBD1 (5 bases). TRBV5-3 is an ORF, and what it does is uncertain. The CDR3 runs 13 residues. The CDR3 region is CARSLVRAGGYTF. CDR3 bases read: TGTGCCAGAAGCTTGGTCAGGGCTGGCGGC.

With respect to this clone: The junction does not match germline at one end; this may be a read error. From the germline J gene comes the end of the CDR3, since the read stops 3 residues before it. Other DNA sequences in this specimen translate into the identical CDR3. This chain links TRBV7-2 with TRBJ1-3; no clear D. The CDR3 has 15 residues. From germline, CDR1 is SGHTA and CDR2 FQGNSA. The CDR3 sequence: CASSLDMSSGNTIYF. The CDR3 DNA, read in part, is TGTGCCAGCAGCCTTGACATGAGCTCTGGAAACACA.